This T cell receptor beta chain was recorded in a study of T-cell reconstitution after alpha-beta-depleted transplantation in children. Unique molecular identifiers were incorporated when the TCRbeta library was constructed. TCRdb called the PCR reads again in MiXCR, with one record for every CDR3 protein. The sample yields more than 450,000 distinct CDR3 sequences, around 18% seen once. CDR1 LGHNA and CDR2 YNFKEQ come from the germline V gene. The CDR3 contains 12 residues. V lost 4 bases and J 7 bases, leaving 11 bases between the germline ends. Only a few counts were recorded for this clonotype. This clonotype originated in a human donor who donated a stem cell graft to a child with acute lymphoblastic leukemia. The sample here was PBMCs from the stem cell graft donor, taken from the stem cell graft. The V gene is TRBV4-2, the J gene TRBJ2-7; the D is unclear. The CDR3 nucleotides are TGTGCCAGCAGCCCCCCAGATGAGGAGCAGTACTTC. It translates to CASSPPDEEQYF.